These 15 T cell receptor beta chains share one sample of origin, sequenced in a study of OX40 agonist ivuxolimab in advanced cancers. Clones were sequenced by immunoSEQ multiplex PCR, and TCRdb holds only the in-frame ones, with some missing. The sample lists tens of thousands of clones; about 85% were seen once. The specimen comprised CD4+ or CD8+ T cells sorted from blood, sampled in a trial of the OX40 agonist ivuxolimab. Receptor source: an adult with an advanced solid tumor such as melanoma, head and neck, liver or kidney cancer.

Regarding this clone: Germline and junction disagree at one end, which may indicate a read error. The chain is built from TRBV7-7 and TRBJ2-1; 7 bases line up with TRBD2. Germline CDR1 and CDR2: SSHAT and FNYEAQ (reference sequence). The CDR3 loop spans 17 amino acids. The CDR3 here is CASSPGVGAGYYNEQFF. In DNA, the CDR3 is TGTGCTAGCAGCCCGGGCGTGGGAGCGGGGTACTACAATGAGCAGTTCTTC.

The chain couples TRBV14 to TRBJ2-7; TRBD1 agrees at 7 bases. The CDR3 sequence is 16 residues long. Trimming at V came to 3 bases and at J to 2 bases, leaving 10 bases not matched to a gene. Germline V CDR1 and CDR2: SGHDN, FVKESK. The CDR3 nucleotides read TGTGCCAGCAGCCATCAGACAGGGTGGGTTCCCTACGAGCAGTACTTC. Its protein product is CASSHQTGWVPYEQYF.

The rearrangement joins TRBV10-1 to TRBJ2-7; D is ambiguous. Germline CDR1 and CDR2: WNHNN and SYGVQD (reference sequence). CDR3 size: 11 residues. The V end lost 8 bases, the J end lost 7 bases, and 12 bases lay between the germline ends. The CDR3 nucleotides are TGCGCCAGCGAACCCCTTGGGGAGCAGTACTTC. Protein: CASEPLGEQYF.

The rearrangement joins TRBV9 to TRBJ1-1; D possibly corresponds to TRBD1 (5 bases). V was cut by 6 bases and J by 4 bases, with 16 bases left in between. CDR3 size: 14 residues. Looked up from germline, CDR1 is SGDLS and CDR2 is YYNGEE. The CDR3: CASTRDQGITEAFF. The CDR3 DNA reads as TGTGCCAGCACTCGAGACCAGGGAATCACTGAAGCTTTCTTT.

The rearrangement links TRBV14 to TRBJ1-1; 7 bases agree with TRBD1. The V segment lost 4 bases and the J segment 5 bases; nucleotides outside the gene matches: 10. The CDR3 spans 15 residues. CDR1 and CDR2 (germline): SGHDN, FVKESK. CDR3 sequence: CASSLRTGGGTEAFF. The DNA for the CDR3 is TGTGCCAGCAGCCTGAGGACAGGCGGTGGGACTGAAGCTTTCTTT.

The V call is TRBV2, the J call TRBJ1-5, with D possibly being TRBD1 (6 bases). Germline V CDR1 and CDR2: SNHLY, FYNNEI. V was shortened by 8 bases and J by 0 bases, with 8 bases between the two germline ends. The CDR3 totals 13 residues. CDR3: CASGGDSNQPQHF. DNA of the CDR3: TGTGCCAGCGGGGGCGATAGCAATCAGCCCCAGCATTTT.

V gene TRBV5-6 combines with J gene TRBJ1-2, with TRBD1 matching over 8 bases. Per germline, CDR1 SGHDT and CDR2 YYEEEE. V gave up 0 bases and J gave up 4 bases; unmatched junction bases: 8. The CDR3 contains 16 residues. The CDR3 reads CASSLELRGRPYGYTF. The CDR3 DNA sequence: TGTGCCAGCAGCTTGGAGCTCAGGGGGCGCCCCTATGGCTACACCTTC. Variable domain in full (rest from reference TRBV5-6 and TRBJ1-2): DAGVTQSPTHLIKTRGQQVTLRCSPKSGHDTVSWYQQALGQGPQFIFQYYEEEERQRGNFPDRFSGHQFPNYSSELNVNALLLGDSALYLCASSLELRGRPYGYTFGSGTRLTVV.

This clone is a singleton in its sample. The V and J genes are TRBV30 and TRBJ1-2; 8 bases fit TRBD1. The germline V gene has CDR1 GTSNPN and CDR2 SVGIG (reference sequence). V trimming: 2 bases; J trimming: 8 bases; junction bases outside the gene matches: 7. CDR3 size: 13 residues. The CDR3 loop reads CAWSRDRPAGYTF. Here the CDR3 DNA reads TGTGCCTGGAGTCGGGACAGGCCGGCAGGCTACACCTTC.

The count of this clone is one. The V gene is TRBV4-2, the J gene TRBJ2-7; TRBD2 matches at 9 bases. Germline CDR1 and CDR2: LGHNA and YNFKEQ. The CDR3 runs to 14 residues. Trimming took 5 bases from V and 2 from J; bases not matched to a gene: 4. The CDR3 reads CASSLGLAPYEQYF. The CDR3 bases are TGTGCCAGCAGCTTGGGACTAGCTCCCTACGAGCAGTACTTC.

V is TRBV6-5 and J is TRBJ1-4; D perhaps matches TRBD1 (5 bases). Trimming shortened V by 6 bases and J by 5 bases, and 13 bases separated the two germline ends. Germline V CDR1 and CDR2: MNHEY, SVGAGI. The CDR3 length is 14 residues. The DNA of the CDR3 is TGTGCCAGCAGCCCGGGGGGGGTAAATGAAAAACTGTTTTTT. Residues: CASSPGGVNEKLFF.

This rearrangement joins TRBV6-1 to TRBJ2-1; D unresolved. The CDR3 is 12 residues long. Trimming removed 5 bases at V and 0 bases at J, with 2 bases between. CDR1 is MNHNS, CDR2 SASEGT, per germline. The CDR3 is CASSYSYNEQFF. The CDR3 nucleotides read TGTGCCAGCAGTTACTCCTACAATGAGCAGTTCTTC.

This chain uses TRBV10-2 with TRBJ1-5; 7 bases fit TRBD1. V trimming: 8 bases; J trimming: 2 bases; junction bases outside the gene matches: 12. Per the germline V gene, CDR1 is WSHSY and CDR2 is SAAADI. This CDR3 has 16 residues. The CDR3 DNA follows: TGCGCCAGCGGAGAACCTAGACAGGGAGGCAATCAGCCCCAGCATTTT. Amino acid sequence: CASGEPRQGGNQPQHF.

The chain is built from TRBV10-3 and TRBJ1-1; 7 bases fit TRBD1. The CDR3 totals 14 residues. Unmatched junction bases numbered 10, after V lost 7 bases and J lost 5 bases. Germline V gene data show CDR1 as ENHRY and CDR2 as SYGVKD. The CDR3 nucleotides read TGTGCCATCACGCTAGGGGGCCGGGAAACTGAAGCTTTCTTT. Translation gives CAITLGGRETEAFF.

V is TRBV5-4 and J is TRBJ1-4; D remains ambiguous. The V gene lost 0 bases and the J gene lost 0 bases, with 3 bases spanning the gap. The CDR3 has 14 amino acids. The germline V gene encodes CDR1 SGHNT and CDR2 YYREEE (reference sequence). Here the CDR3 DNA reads TGTGCCAGCAGCTTGGGGGCAACTAATGAAAAACTGTTTTTT. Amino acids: CASSLGATNEKLFF.

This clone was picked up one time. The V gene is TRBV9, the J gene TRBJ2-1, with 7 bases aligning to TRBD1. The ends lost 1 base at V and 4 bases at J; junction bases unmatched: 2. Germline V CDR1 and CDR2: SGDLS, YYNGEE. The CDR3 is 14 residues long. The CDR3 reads CASSVRTGYNEQFF. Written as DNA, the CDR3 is TGTGCCAGCAGCGTAAGGACAGGTTACAATGAGCAGTTCTTC.